This T cell receptor (beta chain) derives from a study of blood T cell dynamics during melanoma immunotherapy. Stated time point: pre-treatment baseline. TCRdb's copy holds only in-frame clones and misses some; the assay was immunoSEQ multiplex PCR. The repertoire holds roughly 9,700 clones, more than 85% seen once, with over 7.5% in the top ten. This CDR3 is 19 amino acids long. Germline V lookup: CDR1 KGHSH, CDR2 LQKENI. V lost 6 bases to trimming and J lost 1 base; unmatched junction nucleotides: 17. The material sequenced was blood, taken from a patient treated with checkpoint blockade. The receptor was isolated from a human donor with melanoma. This sequence joins TRBV18 and TRBJ2-5, with 10 positions matching TRBD1. The CDR3 bases are TGTGCCAGCTCGCGCAGGACCGGGACAGGGGTCGACCGCCAAGAGACCCAGTACTTC. This translates into CASSRRTGTGVDRQETQYF. Drawing the rest from reference TRBV18 and TRBJ2-5, the complete variable domain is NAGVMQNPRHLVRRRGQEARLRCSPMKGHSHVYWYRQLPEEGLKFMVYLQKENIIDESGMPKERFSAEFPKEGPSILRIQQVVRGDSAAYFCASSRRTGTGVDRQETQYFGPGTRLLVL.